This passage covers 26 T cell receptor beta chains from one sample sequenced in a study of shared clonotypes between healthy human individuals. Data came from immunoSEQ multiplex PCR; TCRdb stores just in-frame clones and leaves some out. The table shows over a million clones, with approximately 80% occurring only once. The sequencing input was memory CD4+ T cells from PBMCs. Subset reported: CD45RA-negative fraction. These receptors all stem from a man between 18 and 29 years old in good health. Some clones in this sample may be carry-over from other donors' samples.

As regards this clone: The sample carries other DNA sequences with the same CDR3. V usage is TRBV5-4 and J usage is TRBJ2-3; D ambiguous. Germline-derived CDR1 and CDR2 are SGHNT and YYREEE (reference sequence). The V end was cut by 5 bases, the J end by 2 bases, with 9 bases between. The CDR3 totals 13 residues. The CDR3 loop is CASSFYSTDTQYF. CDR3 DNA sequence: TGTGCCAGCAGTTTCTACTCCACAGATACGCAGTATTTT.

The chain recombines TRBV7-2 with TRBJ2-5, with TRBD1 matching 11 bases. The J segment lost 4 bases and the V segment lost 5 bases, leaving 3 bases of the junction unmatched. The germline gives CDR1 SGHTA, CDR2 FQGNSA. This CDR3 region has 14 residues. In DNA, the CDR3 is TGTGCCAGCAGCCTGGGGACAGGGGGAGAGACCCAGTACTTC. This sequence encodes CASSLGTGGETQYF.

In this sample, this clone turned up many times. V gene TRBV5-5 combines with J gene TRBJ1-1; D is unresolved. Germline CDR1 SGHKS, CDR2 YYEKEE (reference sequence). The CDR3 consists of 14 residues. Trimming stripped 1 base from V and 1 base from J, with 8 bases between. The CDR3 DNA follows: TGTGCCAGCAGCTTGTGGTGGAAGAACACTGAAGCTTTCTTT. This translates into CASSLWWKNTEAFF.

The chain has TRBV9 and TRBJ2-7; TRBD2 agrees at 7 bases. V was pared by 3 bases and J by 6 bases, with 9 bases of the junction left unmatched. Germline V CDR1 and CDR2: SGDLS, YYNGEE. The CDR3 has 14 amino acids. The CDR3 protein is CASSGRDYYGEQYF. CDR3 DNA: TGTGCCAGCAGCGGCCGGGACTACTACGGCGAGCAGTACTTC.

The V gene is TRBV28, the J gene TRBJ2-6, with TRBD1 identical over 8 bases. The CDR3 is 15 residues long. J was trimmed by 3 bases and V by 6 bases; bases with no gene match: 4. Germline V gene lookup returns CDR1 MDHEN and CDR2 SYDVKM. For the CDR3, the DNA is TGTGCCAGCAGAACAGGGGGTGGTGGGGCCAACGTCCTGACTTTC. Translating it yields CASRTGGGGANVLTF.

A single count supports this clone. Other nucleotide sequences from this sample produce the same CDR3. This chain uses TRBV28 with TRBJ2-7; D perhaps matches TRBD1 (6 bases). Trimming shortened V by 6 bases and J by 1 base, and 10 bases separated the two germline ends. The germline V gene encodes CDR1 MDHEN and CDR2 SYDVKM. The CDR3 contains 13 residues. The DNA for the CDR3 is TGTGCCAGCAGCCCAGGACAGTCCTACGAGCAGTACTTC. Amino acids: CASSPGQSYEQYF.

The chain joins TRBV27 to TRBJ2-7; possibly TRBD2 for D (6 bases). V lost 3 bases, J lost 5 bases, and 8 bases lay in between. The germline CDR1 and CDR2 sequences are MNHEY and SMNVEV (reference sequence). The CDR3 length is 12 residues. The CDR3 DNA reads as TGTGCCAGCAGTTTGGAGGGCGACGAGCAGTACTTC. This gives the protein CASSLEGDEQYF.

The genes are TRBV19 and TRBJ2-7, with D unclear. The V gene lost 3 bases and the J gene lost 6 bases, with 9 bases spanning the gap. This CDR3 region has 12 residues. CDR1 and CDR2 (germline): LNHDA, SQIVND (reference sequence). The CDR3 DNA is TGTGCCAGTAGTATTGGCTGGGGCGAGCAGTACTTC. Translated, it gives CASSIGWGEQYF.

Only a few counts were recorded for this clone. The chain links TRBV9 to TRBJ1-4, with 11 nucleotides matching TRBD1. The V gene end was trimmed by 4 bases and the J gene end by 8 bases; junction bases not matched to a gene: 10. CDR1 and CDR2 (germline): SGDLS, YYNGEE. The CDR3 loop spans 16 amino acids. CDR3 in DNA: TGTGCCAGCAGCATCGGACAGGGGGCGGTAGCGGAAAAACTGTTTTTT. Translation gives CASSIGQGAVAEKLFF.

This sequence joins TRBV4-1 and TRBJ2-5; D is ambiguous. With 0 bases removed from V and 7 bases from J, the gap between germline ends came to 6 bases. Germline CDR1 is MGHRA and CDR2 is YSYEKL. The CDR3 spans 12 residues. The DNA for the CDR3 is TGCGCCAGCAGCCAAGACGCCAGGACCCAGTACTTC. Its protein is CASSQDARTQYF.

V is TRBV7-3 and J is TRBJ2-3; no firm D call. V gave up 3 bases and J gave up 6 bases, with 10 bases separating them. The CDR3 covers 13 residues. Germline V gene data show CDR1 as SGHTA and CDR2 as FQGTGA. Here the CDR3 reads CASSFLLADTQYF. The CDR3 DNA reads TGTGCCAGCAGCTTCTTATTGGCGGATACGCAGTATTTT.

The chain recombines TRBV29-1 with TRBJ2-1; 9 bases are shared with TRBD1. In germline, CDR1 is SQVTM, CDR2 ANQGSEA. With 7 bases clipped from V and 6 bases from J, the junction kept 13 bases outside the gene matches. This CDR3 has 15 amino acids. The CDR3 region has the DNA TGCAGCGCTCGAACCGGGACAGGGTTTCTCAATGAGCAGTTCTTC. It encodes CSARTGTGFLNEQFF.

DNA for the CDR3: TGCGCCAGCAGCCAAAACTCCGGGACAGAAAGAAACACCATATATTTT. Translation gives CASSQNSGTERNTIYF. The V gene is TRBV4-1, the J gene TRBJ1-3, with 7 bases matching TRBD1. V shed 2 bases, J shed 5 bases, and the junction held 9 bases outside the gene matches. The CDR3 consists of 16 residues. In germline, CDR1 is MGHRA, CDR2 YSYEKL.

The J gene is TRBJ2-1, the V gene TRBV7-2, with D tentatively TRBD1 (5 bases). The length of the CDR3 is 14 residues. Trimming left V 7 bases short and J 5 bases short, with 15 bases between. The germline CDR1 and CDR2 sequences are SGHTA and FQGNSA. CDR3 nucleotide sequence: TGTGCCAGCACCCTAGGGGTCGCGGACAATGAGCAGTTCTTC. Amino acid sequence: CASTLGVADNEQFF.

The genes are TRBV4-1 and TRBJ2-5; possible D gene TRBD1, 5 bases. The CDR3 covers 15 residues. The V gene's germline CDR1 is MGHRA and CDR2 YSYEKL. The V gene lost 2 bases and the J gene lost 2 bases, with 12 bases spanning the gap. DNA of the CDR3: TGCGCCAGCAGCCAAACTCAGCACAGGCAAGAGACCCAGTACTTC. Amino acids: CASSQTQHRQETQYF.

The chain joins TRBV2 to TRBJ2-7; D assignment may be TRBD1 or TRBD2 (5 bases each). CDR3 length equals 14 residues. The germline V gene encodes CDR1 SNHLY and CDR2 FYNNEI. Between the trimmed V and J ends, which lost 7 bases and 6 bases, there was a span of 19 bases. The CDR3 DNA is TGTGCCAGCACCGCATCGGGGCATAAGGGCGAGCAGTACTTC. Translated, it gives CASTASGHKGEQYF. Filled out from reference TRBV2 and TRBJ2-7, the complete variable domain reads EPEVTQTPSHQVTQMGQEVILRCVPISNHLYFYWYRQILGQKVEFLVSFYNNEISEKSEIFDDQFSVERPDGSNFTLKIRSTKLEDSAMYFCASTASGHKGEQYFGPGTRLTVT.

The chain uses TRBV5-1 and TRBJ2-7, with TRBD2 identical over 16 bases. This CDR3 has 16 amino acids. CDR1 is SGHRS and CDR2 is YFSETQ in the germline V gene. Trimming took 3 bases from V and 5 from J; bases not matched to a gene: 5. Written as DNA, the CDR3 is TGCGCCAGCAGCTCGGGACTAGCGGGAGGGCCGGACGAGCAGTACTTC. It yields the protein CASSSGLAGGPDEQYF. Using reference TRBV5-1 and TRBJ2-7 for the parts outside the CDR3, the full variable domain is KAGVTQTPRYLIKTRGQQVTLSCSPISGHRSVSWYQQTPGQGLQFLFEYFSETQRNKGNFPGRFSGRQFSNSRSEMNVSTLELGDSALYLCASSSGLAGGPDEQYFGPGTRLTVT.

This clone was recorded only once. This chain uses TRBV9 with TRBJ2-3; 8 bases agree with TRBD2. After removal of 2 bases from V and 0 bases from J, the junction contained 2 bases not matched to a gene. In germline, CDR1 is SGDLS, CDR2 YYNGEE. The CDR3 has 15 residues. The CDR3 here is CASSVGRVSTDTQYF. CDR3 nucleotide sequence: TGTGCCAGCAGCGTCGGGAGGGTGAGCACAGATACGCAGTATTTT.

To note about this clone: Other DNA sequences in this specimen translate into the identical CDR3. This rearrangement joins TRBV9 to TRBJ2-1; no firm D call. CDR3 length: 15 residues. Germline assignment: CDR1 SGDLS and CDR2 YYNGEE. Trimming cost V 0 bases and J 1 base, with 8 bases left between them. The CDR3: CASSVEGGSYNEQFF. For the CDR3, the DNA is TGTGCCAGCAGCGTAGAAGGCGGTTCCTACAATGAGCAGTTCTTC.

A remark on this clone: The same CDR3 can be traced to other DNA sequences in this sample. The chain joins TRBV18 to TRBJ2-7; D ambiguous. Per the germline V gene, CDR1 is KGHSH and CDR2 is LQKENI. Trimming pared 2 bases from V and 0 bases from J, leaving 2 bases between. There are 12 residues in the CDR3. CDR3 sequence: CASSPSSYEQYF. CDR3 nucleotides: TGTGCCAGCTCACCAAGCTCCTACGAGCAGTACTTC.

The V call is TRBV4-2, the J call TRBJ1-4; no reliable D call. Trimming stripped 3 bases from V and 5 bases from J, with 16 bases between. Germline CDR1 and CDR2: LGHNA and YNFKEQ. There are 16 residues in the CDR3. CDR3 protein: CASSHGSDLKNEKLFF. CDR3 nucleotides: TGTGCCAGCAGCCATGGAAGCGACCTTAAAAATGAAAAACTGTTTTTT.

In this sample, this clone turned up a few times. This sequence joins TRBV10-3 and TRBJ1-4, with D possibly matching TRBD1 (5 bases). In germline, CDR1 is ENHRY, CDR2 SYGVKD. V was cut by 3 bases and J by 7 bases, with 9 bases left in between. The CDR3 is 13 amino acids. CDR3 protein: CAISEARGEKLFF. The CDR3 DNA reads TGTGCCATCAGTGAAGCGAGGGGTGAAAAACTGTTTTTT.

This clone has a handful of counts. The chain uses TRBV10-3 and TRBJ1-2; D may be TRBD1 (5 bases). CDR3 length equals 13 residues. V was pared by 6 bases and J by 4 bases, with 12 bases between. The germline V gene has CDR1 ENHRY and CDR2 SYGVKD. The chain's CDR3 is CAISRQTAYGYTF. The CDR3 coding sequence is TGTGCCATCAGCAGACAGACCGCCTATGGCTACACCTTC.

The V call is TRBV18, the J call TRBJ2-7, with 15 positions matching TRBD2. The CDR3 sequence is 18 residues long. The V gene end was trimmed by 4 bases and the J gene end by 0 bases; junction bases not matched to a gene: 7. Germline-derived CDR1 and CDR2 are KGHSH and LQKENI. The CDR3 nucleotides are TGTGCCAGCTCACTCTACGGACTAGCGGGAGGGACCTCCTACGAGCAGTACTTC. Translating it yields CASSLYGLAGGTSYEQYF.

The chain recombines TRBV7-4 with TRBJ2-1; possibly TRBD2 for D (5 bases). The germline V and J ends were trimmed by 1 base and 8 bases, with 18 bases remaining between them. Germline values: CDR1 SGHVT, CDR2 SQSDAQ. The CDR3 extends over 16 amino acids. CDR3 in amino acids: CASSLGVGRACHEQFF. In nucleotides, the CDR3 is TGTGCCAGCAGCTTAGGGGTAGGGCGGGCGTGCCATGAGCAGTTCTTC.

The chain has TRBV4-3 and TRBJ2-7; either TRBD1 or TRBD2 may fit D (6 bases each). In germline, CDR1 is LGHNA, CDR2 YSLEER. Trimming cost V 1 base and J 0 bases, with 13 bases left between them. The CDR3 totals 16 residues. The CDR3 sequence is CASSQARGRPSYEQYF. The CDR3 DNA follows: TGCGCCAGCAGCCAAGCGAGGGGGAGGCCCTCCTACGAGCAGTACTTC.